A single sample is the source of the 8 T cell receptor beta chains below, sequenced in a study of T cells in Graves' hyperthyroidism and ophthalmopathy. Amplification of TCR beta CDR3 regions was performed using RNA transcripts as template. The HTBI primer set drove a first-round RT-PCR of the TCR CDR3. Each CDR3 protein gets one entry after TCRdb re-called the multiplex PCR reads with MiXCR. The data show hundreds of thousands of distinct CDR3 sequences, roughly 15% seen once. Specimen: blood. These receptors all come from a woman aged 25-40 years with Graves' hyperthyroidism.

This clonotype came up many times. The chain links TRBV12-3 or TRBV12-4 to TRBJ2-3; D is perhaps TRBD1 or TRBD2 (5 bases each). Trimming stripped 6 bases from V and 2 bases from J, with 15 bases between. The CDR3 sequence is 15 residues long. DNA for the CDR3: TGTGCCAGCAGGTTCACCGGGACGGTCACAGATACGCAGTATTTT. Translated, it gives CASRFTGTVTDTQYF.

This clonotype was found once. The rearrangement joins TRBV6-5 to TRBJ1-3; no firm D call. The ends were cut back, 0 bases at V and 0 bases at J, with 6 bases in the middle. Germline V gene data show CDR1 as MNHEY and CDR2 as SVGAGI. The CDR3 extends over 15 amino acids. CDR3 nucleotides: TGTGCCAGCAGTTACTCCGAATTCTCTGGAAACACCATATATTTT. Protein: CASSYSEFSGNTIYF.

Many counts were recorded for this clonotype. The rearrangement joins TRBV24-1 to TRBJ2-2; D not resolved. Germline lookup yields CDR1 KGHDR and CDR2 SFDVKD. The CDR3 extends over 15 amino acids. V was cut by 1 base and J by 5 bases, with 10 bases left in between. CDR3 amino acids: CATSDFRLRTGELFF. The CDR3 nucleotides read TGTGCCACCAGTGATTTCAGGTTGCGGACCGGGGAGCTGTTTTTT.

J is TRBJ2-7 and V is TRBV28, with D possibly TRBD2 on 7 matching bases. Trimming shortened V by 6 bases and J by 0 bases, and 18 bases separated the two germline ends. The CDR3 loop spans 16 amino acids. The germline CDR1 and CDR2 sequences are MDHEN and SYDVKM. The CDR3 DNA sequence: TGTGCCAGCAGCCCCACGGGGGGCGGGAGCTCCTACGAGCAGTACTTC. Translated, it gives CASSPTGGGSSYEQYF.

This clonotype was found many times. The V call is TRBV7-2, the J call TRBJ2-1; D may be TRBD2 (5 bases). The germline V and J ends were trimmed by 2 bases and 5 bases, with 7 bases remaining between them. This CDR3 spans 13 amino acids. Germline V CDR1 and CDR2: SGHTA, FQGNSA. CDR3 amino acids: CASSLYGDNEQFF. DNA of the CDR3: TGTGCCAGCAGCTTATACGGGGACAATGAGCAGTTCTTC.

V usage is TRBV4-2 and J usage is TRBJ1-4, with D perhaps matching TRBD1 (6 bases). V lost 2 bases and J lost 8, with 15 bases in between. CDR3 length equals 15 residues. Germline lookup yields CDR1 LGHNA and CDR2 YNFKEQ. CDR3 sequence: CASSQNQGLEEKLFF. Here the CDR3 DNA reads TGTGCCAGCAGCCAAAACCAGGGGTTAGAGGAAAAACTGTTTTTT.

Many counts were recorded for this clonotype. The chain recombines TRBV27 with TRBJ2-2, with TRBD2 identical over 9 bases. With V trimmed by 3 bases and J by 0 bases, 2 bases remained unmatched. There are 16 residues in the CDR3. Germline assignment: CDR1 MNHEY and CDR2 SMNVEV (reference sequence). The DNA for the CDR3 is TGTGCCAGCAGTTTGGCGGGAGGGACGAACACCGGGGAGCTGTTTTTT. Encoded protein: CASSLAGGTNTGELFF.

The table lists this clonotype with many counts. The chain combines TRBV12-3 or TRBV12-4 with TRBJ2-7, with no clear D. This CDR3 is 12 amino acids long. Trimming pared 3 bases from V and 5 bases from J, leaving 8 bases between. In nucleotides, the CDR3 is TGTGCCAGCAGTTTTCTTAGTAACGAGCAGTACTTC. Its protein is CASSFLSNEQYF.